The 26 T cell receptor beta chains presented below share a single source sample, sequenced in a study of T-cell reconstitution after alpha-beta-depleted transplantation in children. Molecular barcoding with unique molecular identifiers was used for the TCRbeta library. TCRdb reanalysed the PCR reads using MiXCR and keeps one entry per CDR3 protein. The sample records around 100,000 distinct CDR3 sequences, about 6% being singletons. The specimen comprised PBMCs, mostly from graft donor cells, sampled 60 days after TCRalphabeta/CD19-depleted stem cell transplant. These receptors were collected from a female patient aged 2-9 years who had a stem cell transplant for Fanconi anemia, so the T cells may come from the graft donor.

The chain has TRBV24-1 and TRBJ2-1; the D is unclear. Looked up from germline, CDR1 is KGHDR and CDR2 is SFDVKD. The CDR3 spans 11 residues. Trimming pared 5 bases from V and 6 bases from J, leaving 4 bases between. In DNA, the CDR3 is TGTGCCACCAGTGTTGGCAATGAGCAGTTCTTC. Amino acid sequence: CATSVGNEQFF.

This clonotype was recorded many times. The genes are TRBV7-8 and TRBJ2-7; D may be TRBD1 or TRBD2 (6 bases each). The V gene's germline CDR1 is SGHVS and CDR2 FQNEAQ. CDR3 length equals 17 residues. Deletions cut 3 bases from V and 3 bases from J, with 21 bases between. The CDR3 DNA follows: TGTGCCAGCAGCTTTCTTAGGGAGGACAGCGAACTCTACGAGCAGTACTTC. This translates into CASSFLREDSELYEQYF. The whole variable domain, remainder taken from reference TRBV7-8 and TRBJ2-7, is GAGVSQSPRYKVAKRGQDVALRCDPISGHVSLFWYQQALGQGPEFLTYFQNEAQLDKSGLPSDRFFAERPEGSVSTLKIQRTQQEDSAVYLCASSFLREDSELYEQYFGPGTRLTVT.

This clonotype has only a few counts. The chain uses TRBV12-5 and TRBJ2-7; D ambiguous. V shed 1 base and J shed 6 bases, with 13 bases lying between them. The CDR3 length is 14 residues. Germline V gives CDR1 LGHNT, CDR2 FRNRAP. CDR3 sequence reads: CASGLDGRFGEQYF. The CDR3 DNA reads TGTGCTAGTGGTTTGGATGGACGGTTCGGCGAGCAGTACTTC.

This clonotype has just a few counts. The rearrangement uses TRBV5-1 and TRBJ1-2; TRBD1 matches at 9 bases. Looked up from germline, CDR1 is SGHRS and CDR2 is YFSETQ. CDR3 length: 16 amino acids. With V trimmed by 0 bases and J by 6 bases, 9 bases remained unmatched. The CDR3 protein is CASSLVTGGRQDGYTF. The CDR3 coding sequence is TGCGCCAGCAGCTTGGTCACAGGGGGCAGACAAGATGGCTACACCTTC.

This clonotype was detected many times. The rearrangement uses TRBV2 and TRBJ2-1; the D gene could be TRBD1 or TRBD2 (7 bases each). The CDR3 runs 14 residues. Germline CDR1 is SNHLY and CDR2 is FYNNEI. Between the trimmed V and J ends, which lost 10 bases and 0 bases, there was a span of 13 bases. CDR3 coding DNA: TGTGCCAAAACAGGGGAGGGCTCCTACAATGAGCAGTTCTTC. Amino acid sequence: CAKTGEGSYNEQFF.

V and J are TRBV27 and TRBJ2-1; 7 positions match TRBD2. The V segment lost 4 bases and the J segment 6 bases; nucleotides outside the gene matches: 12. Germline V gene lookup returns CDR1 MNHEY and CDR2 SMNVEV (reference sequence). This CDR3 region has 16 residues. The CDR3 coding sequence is TGTGCCAGCAGTTGGCTAGGTGGGAGGGCCTCCAATGAGCAGTTCTTC. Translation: CASSWLGGRASNEQFF.

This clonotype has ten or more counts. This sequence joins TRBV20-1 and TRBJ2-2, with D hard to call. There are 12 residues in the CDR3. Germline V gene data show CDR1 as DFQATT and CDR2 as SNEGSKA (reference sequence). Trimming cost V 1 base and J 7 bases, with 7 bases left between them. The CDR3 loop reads CSARGIFGELFF. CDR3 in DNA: TGCAGTGCTAGAGGCATCTTCGGGGAGCTGTTTTTT.

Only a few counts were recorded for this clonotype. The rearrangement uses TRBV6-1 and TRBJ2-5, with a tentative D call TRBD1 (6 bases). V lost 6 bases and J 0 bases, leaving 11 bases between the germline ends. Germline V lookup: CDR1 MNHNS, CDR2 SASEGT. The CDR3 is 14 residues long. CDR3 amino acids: CASRGQPYQETQYF. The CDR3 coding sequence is TGTGCCAGCAGAGGACAGCCGTACCAAGAGACCCAGTACTTC.

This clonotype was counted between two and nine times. DNA for the CDR3: TGTGCCAGCCGTCTGGTGGGGAAGGCTGAAGCTTTCTTT. Translated, it gives CASRLVGKAEAFF. The rearrangement links TRBV12-3 or TRBV12-4 to TRBJ1-1; no reliable D call. The V gene lost 8 bases and the J gene lost 6 bases, with 16 bases spanning the gap. This CDR3 has 13 residues.

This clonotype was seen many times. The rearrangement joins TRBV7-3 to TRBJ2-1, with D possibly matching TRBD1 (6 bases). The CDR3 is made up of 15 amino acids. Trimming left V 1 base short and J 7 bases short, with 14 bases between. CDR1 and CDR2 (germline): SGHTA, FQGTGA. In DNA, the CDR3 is TGTGCCAGCAGCTTAATTGGGGGCACCAGGAATGAGCAGTTCTTC. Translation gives CASSLIGGTRNEQFF.

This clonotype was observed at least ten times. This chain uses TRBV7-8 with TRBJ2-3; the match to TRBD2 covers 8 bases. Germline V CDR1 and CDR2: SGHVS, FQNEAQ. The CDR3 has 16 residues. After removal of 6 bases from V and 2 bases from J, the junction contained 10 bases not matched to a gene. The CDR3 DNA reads TGTGCCAGCAGACAAAGCGGGGGTAGGGCCACAGATACGCAGTATTTT. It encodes CASRQSGGRATDTQYF.

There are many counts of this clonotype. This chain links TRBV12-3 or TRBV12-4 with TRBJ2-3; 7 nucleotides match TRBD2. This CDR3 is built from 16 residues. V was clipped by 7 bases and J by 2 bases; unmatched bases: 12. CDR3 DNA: TGTGCCAGCATTACCGGGACTAACATTTTCACAGATACGCAGTATTTT. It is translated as CASITGTNIFTDTQYF.

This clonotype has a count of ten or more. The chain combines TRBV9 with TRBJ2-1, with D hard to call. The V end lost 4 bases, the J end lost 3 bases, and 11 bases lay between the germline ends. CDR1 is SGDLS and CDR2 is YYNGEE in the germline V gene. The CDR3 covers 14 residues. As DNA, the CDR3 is TGTGCCAGCAGCCGAAGTGGGAACTACAATGAGCAGTTCTTC. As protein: CASSRSGNYNEQFF. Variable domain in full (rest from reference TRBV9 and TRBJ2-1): DSGVTQTPKHLITATGQRVTLRCSPRSGDLSVYWYQQSLDQGLQFLIQYYNGEERAKGNILERFSAQQFPDLHSELNLSSLELGDSALYFCASSRSGNYNEQFFGPGTRLTVL.

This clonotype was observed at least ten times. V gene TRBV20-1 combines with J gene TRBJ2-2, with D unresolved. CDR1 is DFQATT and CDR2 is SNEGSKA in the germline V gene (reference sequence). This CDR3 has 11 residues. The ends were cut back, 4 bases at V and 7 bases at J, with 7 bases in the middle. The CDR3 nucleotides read TGCAGTGCTATTACGGGCGGGGAGCTGTTTTTT. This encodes CSAITGGELFF.

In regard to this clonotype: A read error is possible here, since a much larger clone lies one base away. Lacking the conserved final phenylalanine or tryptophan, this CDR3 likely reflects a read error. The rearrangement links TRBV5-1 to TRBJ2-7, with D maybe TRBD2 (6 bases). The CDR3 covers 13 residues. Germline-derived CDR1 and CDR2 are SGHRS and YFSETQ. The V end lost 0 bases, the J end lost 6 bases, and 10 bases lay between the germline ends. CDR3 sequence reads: CASSLGGGIEQYY. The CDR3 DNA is TGCGCCAGCAGCTTGGGTGGAGGGATCGAGCAGTACTAC.

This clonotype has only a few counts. DNA for the CDR3: TGCAGTGCTAGGAAGATTAGGGGGGACAATCAGCCCCAGCATTTT. It translates to CSARKIRGDNQPQHF. The chain carries TRBV20-1 and TRBJ1-5, with D possibly TRBD1 on 6 matching bases. Germline CDR1 reads DFQATT; CDR2 reads SNEGSKA (reference sequence). The CDR3 contains 15 residues. Trimming removed 3 bases from V and 3 bases from J, with 15 bases in between.

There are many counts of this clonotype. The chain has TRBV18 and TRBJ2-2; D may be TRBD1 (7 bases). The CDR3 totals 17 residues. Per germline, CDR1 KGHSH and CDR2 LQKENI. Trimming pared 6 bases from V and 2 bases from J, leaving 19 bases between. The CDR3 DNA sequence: TGTGCCAGCTCTACTCTCCGGAGGGGGCCCAACACCGGGGAGCTGTTTTTT. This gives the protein CASSTLRRGPNTGELFF.

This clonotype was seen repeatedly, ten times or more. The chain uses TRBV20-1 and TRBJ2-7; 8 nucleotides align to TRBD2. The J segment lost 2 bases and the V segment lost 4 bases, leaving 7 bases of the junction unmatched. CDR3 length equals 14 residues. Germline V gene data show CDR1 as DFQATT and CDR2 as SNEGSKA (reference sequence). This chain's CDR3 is CSATPGLDPYEQYF. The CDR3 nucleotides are TGCAGTGCTACACCGGGACTAGATCCCTACGAGCAGTACTTC.

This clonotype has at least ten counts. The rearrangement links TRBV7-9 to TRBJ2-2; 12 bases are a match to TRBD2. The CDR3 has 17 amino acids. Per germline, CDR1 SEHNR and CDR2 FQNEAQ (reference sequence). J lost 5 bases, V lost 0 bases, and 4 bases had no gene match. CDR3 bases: TGTGCCAGCAGCTTAGCGTCTACTAGCGGGAGGACCGGGGAGCTGTTTTTT. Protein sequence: CASSLASTSGRTGELFF.

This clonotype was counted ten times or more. CDR3 nucleotide sequence: TGCGCCAGCAGCTTGACAGGGCAGTCGTCCGAGCAGTACTTC. Amino acid sequence: CASSLTGQSSEQYF. This chain links TRBV5-1 with TRBJ2-7; weak D call: TRBD1 (6 bases). V shed 1 base and J shed 6 bases, with 14 bases lying between them. CDR1 and CDR2 (germline): SGHRS, YFSETQ. The CDR3 covers 14 residues. The full variable domain, rest sourced from reference TRBV5-1 and TRBJ2-7, is KAGVTQTPRYLIKTRGQQVTLSCSPISGHRSVSWYQQTPGQGLQFLFEYFSETQRNKGNFPGRFSGRQFSNSRSEMNVSTLELGDSALYLCASSLTGQSSEQYFGPGTRLTVT.

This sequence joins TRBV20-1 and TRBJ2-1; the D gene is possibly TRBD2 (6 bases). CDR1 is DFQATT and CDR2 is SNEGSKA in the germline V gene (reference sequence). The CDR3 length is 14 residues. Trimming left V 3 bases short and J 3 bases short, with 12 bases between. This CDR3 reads CSARETSFYNEQFF. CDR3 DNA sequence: TGCAGTGCTAGGGAAACTAGCTTCTACAATGAGCAGTTCTTC.

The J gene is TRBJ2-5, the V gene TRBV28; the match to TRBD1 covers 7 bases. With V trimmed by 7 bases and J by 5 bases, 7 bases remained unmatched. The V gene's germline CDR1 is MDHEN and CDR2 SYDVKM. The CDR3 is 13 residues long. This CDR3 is CASKGGAWETQYF. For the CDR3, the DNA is TGTGCCAGCAAAGGGGGCGCTTGGGAGACCCAGTACTTC.

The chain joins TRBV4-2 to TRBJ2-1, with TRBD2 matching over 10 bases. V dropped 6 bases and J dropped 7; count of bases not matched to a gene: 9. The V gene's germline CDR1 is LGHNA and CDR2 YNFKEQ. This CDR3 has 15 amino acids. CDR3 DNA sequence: TGTGCCAGCAGTGGCCTAGCGGGAGAGGCGAATGAGCAGTTCTTC. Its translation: CASSGLAGEANEQFF.

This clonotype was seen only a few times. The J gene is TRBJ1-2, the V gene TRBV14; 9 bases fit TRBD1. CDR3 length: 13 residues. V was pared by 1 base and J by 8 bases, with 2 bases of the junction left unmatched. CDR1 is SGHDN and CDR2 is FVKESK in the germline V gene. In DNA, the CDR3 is TGTGCCAGCAGCCAAGTTGGGACAGGGGGCTACACCTTC. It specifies CASSQVGTGGYTF. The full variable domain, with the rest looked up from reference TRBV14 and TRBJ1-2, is EAGVTQFPSHSVIEKGQTVTLRCDPISGHDNLYWYRRVMGKEIKFLLHFVKESKQDESGMPNNRFLAERTGGTYSTLKVQPAELEDSGVYFCASSQVGTGGYTFGSGTRLTVV.

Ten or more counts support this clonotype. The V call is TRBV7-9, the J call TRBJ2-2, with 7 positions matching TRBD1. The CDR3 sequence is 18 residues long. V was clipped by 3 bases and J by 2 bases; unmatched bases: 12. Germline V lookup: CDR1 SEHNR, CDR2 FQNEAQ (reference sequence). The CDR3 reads CASSFPRKGGPNTGELFF. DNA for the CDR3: TGTGCCAGCAGCTTTCCCCGAAAAGGGGGCCCTAACACCGGGGAGCTGTTTTTT.

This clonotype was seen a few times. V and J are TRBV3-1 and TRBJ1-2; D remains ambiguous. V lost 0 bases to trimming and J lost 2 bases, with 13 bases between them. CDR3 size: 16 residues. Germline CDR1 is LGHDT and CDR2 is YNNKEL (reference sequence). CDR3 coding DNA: TGTGCCAGCAGCCAAGAGGGCAGGAAGGTCAACTATGGCTACACCTTC. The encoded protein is CASSQEGRKVNYGYTF.